The TCR beta chain described here comes from a study of blood T cell repertoires in COVID-19. Study summary: COVID-19 samples, acute and convalescent, were from the United States, Italy and Spain. PBMCs, B-cell-depleted T cells, or T cells provided the cDNA or gDNA that made up the material.

The CDR3 loop spans 16 amino acids. Trimming took off 4 bases at V and 0 bases at J, with 15 bases between the two ends. Germline V gene data show CDR1 as SGHRS and CDR2 as YFSETQ. In the original processing: Counts of nucleated cells, estimated from reference gene primer amplification, were obtained. Profiling relied on immunoSEQ multiplex PCR, and the TCRdb table lists in-frame clones only, not all of them. That table furnishes V, J and clone size, whereas the DNA furnished D and trimming. The sample has 85,000 to 120,000 clones, over 65% seen once; the top ten hold 3.5% to 5.5%. The clonotype originates from a human donor in a cohort sampled during active COVID-19. The rearrangement links TRBV5-1 to TRBJ2-3, with D maybe TRBD2 (6 bases). Sequencing used peripheral blood. DNA of the CDR3: TGCGCCAGCAGCCTCGGGACTGGAGATAGCACAGATACGCAGTATTTT. Translating gives CASSLGTGDSTDTQYF.